The T cell receptor (beta chain) described here comes from a study of post-analysis software for immune sequencing data. Study findings and constraints: In patients, about five TRBV segments were more frequent than in controls, with TRBV5-6, TRBV5-1 and TRBV20-1 among them. Samples prepared in the same batch strongly co-clustered by F measure.

TCR beta cDNA libraries included unique molecular identifiers. TCRdb re-derived calls from the PCR reads in MiXCR, one entry per CDR3 protein. The sample shows about 500,000 distinct CDR3 sequences, 45% of them seen only once. This CDR3 has 15 residues. Trimming pared 4 bases from V and 3 bases from J, leaving 13 bases between. CDR1 is SGHKS, CDR2 YYEKEE, per germline (reference sequence). Worth noting for this clonotype: What it binds is unknown.

This TCR was recovered from a girl aged 5-17 years with multiple sclerosis. The sample comprised blood. The gene calls are TRBV5-5 and TRBJ1-4; no reliable D call. CDR3 sequence: CASSPRELANEKLFF. The CDR3 DNA sequence: TGTGCCAGCAGCCCGAGGGAGCTAGCTAATGAAAAACTGTTTTTT.